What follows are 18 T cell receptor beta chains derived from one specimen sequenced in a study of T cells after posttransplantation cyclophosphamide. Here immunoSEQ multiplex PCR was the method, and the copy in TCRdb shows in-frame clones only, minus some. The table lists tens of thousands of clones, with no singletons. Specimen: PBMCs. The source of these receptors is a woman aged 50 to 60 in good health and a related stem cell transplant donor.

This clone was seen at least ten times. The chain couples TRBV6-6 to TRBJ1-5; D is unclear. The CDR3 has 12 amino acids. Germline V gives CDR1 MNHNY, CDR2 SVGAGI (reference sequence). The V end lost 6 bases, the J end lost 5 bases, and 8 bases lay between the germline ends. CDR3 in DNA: TGTGCCAGCAGCCCCCGTGATCAGCCCCAGCATTTT. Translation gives CASSPRDQPQHF.

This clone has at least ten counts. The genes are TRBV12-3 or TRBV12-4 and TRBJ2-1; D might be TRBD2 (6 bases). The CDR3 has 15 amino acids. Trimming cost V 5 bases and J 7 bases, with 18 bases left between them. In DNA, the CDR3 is TGTGCCAGCAGTAAGGACCGCGGAGGGGTTAATGAGCAGTTCTTC. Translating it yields CASSKDRGGVNEQFF.

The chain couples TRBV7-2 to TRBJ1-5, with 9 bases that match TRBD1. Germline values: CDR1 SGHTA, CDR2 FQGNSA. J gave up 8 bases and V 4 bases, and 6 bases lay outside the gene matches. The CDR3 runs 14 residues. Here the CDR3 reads CASSYRDRVKPQHF. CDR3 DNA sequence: TGTGCCAGCAGCTACCGGGACAGGGTTAAGCCCCAGCATTTT.

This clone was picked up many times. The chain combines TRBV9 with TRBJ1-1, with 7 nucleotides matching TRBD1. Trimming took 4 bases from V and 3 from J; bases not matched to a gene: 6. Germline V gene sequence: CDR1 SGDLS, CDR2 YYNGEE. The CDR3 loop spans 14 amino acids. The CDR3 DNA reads TGTGCCAGCAGCTCCCTTCAGGGGGACACTGAAGCTTTCTTT. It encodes CASSSLQGDTEAFF. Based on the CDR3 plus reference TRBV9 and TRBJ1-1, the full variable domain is DSGVTQTPKHLITATGQRVTLRCSPRSGDLSVYWYQQSLDQGLQFLIQYYNGEERAKGNILERFSAQQFPDLHSELNLSSLELGDSALYFCASSSLQGDTEAFFGQGTRLTVV.

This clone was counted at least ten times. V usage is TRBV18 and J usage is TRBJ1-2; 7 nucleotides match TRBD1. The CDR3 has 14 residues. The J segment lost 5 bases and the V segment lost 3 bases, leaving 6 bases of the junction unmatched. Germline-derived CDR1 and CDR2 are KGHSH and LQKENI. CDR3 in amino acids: CASSPPGQSYGYTF. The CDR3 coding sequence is TGTGCCAGCTCACCGCCGGGACAGTCGTATGGCTACACCTTC.

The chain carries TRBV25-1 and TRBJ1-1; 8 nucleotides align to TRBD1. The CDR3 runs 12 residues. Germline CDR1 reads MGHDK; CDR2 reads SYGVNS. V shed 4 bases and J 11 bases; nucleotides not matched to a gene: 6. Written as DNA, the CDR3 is TGTGCCAGCAGTGGGGGGACAGGTCTCGCTTTCTTT. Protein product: CASSGGTGLAFF.

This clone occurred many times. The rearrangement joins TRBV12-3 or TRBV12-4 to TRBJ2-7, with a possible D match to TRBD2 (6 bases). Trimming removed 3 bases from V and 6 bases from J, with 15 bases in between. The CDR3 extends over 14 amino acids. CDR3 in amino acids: CASSLGLGGAEQYF. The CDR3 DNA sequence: TGTGCCAGCAGTTTGGGTCTAGGAGGGGCCGAGCAGTACTTC.

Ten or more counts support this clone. The CDR3 bases are TGTGCCAGCAGCTCCGGGACAGGGTCAGGCAACTATGGCTACACCTTC. It codes for CASSSGTGSGNYGYTF. This sequence joins TRBV5-4 and TRBJ1-2; 9 bases are a match to TRBD1. This CDR3 contains 16 residues. The germline V gene encodes CDR1 SGHNT and CDR2 YYREEE (reference sequence). V was pared by 3 bases and J by 2 bases, with 8 bases of the junction left unmatched. Full variable domain (outside the CDR3, taken from reference TRBV5-4 and TRBJ1-2): ETGVTQSPTHLIKTRGQQVTLRCSSQSGHNTVSWYQQALGQGPQFIFQYYREEENGRGNFPPRFSGLQFPNYSSELNVNALELDDSALYLCASSSGTGSGNYGYTFGSGTRLTVV.

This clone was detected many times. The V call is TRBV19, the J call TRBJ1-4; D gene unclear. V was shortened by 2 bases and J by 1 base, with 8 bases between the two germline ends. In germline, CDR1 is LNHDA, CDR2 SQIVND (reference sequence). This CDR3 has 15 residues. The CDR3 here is CASSISYGTNEKLFF. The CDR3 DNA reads TGTGCCAGTAGTATATCCTACGGAACTAATGAAAAACTGTTTTTT. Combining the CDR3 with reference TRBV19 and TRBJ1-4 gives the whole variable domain DGGITQSPKYLFRKEGQNVTLSCEQNLNHDAMYWYRQDPGQGLRLIYYSQIVNDFQKGDIAEGYSVSREKKESFPLTVTSAQKNPTAFYLCASSISYGTNEKLFFGSGTQLSVL.

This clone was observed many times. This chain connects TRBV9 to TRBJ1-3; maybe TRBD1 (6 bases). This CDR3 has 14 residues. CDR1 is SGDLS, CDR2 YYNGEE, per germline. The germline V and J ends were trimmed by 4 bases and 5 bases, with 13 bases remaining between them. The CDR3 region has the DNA TGTGCCAGCAGCCCAGGGGACGAGAGAAACACCATATATTTT. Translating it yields CASSPGDERNTIYF.

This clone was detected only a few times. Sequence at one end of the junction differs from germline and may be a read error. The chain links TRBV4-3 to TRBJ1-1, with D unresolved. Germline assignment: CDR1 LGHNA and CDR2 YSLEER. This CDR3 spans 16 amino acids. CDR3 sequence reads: CASSQERRGSGTQAFF. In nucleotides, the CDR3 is TGCGCCAGCAGCCAAGAACGGCGGGGATCGGGCACTCAAGCTTTCTTT.

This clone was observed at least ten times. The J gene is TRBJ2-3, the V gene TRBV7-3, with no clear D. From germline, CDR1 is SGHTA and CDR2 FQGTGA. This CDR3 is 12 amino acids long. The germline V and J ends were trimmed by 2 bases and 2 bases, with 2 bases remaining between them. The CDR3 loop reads CASSLYTDTQYF. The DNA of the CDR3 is TGTGCCAGCAGCTTATACACAGATACGCAGTATTTT.

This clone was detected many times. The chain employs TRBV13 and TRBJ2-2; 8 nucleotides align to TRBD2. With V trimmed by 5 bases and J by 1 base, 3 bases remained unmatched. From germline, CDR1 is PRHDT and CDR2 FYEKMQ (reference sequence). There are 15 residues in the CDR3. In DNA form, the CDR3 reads TGTGCCAGCAGCATCCTAGCGGGGAACACCGGGGAGCTGTTTTTT. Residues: CASSILAGNTGELFF.

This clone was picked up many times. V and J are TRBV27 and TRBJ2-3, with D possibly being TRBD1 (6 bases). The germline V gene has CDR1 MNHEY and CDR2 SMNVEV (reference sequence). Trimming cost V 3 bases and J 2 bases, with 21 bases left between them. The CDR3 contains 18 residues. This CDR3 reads CASSFGGIKDSTTDTQYF. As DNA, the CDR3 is TGTGCCAGCAGTTTTGGGGGTATTAAGGACAGTACCACAGATACGCAGTATTTT.

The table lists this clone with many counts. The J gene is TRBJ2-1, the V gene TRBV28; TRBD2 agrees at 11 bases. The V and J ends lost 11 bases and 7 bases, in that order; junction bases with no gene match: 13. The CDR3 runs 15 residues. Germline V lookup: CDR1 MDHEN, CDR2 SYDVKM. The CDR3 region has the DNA TGTGCCTGTATTCAGGGGACTAGCGGAAAGAATGAGCAGTTCTTC. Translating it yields CACIQGTSGKNEQFF. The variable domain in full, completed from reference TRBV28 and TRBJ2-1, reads DVKVTQSSRYLVKRTGEKVFLECVQDMDHENMFWYRQDPGLGLRLIYFSYDVKMKEKGDIPEGYSVSREKKERFSLILESASTNQTSMYLCACIQGTSGKNEQFFGPGTRLTVL.

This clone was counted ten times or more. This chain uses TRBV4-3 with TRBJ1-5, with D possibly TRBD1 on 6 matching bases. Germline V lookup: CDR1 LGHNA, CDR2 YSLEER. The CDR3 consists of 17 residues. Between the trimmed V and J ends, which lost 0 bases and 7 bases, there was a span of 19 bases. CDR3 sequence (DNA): TGCGCCAGCAGCCAAGACCCAAAGGGGGGGCTGGGGCAGCCCCAGCATTTT. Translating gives CASSQDPKGGLGQPQHF.

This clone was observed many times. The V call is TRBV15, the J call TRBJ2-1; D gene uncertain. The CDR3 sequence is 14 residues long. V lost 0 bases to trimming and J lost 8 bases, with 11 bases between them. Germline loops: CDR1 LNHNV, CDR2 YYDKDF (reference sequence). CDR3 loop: CATSRDFKRDEQFF. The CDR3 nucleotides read TGTGCCACCAGCAGAGATTTTAAAAGGGATGAGCAGTTCTTC. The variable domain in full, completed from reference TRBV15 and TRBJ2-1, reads DAMVIQNPRYQVTQFGKPVTLSCSQTLNHNVMYWYQQKSSQAPKLLFHYYDKDFNNEADTPDNFQSRRPNTSFCFLDIRSPGLGDTAMYLCATSRDFKRDEQFFGPGTRLTVL.

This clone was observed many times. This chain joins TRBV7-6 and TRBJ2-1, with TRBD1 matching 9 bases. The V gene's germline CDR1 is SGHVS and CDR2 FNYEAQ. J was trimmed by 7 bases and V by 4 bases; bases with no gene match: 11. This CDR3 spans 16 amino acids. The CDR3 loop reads CASSSPPGQGWNEQFF. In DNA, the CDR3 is TGTGCCAGCAGCTCCCCCCCGGGACAGGGTTGGAATGAGCAGTTCTTC.